This T cell receptor (beta chain) came from a study of T cells after yellow fever vaccination. This clonotype was counted a few times. The antigen is unknown. Study observations and caveats: Weaker, the secondary response peaked sooner, at day 5 versus 15. After the booster, 96% of CD4 and 88% of CD8 primary-response clones were re-detected. Clonotypes shared by both compartments, CD4 and CD8, made up a small share.

The CDR3 extends over 15 amino acids. Trimming shortened V by 2 bases and J by 3 bases, and 10 bases separated the two germline ends. The germline gives CDR1 MNHEY, CDR2 SMNVEV (reference sequence). TCRdb re-derived calls from the 5' RACE reads in MiXCR, one entry per CDR3 protein. This sample has about 340,000 distinct CDR3 sequences, with about 8.7% found just once. The J gene is TRBJ2-2, the V gene TRBV27, with D hard to call. The sequenced sample was PBMCs, obtained on the day of the first yellow fever vaccination. The receptor comes from a man aged 18-30 years who received the YFV17D yellow fever vaccine. The DNA of the CDR3 is TGTGCCAGCAGTTTAAGTAGAGGATACACCGGGGAGCTGTTTTTT. Its translation is CASSLSRGYTGELFF.